The rows below give T cell receptor beta chains drawn from one sample of a study of T cells in Graves' hyperthyroidism and ophthalmopathy. TCRdb used MiXCR to reprocess the multiplex PCR reads, holding one entry per CDR3 protein. This sample has about 700,000 distinct CDR3 sequences, with less than 45% found just once. Input material: peripheral blood or thyroid tissue (not recorded which). These receptor sequences come from an adult man with Graves' disease, either hyperthyroidism or ophthalmopathy (not recorded which). CDR3s include the opening cysteine and the closing phenylalanine or tryptophan. The D gene is left open where the match is weak. Rows give clone size only sometimes, using once, few, many, or a class for an expanded clone.

V: TRBV7-9; D: -; size: -; J: TRBJ2-7; DNA: TGTGCCAGCAGACGGAAGGGGCTGTACGAGCAGTACTTC; CDR3: CASRRKGLYEQYF
V: TRBV19; D: TRBD2; size: -; J: TRBJ2-7; DNA: TGTGCCAGTAGTGTGCTAGCGGGAGTCGACGAGCAGTACTTC; CDR3: CASSVLAGVDEQYF
V: TRBV11-2; D: TRBD1; size: -; J: TRBJ1-6; DNA: TGTGCCAGCAGTTTATACCTACTACAGGGGCCGCTCCCCCTCCACTTT; CDR3: CASSLYLLQGPLPLHF
V: TRBV12-3/TRBV12-4; D: -; size: few; J: TRBJ2-7; DNA: TGTGCCAGCAGTCCCGCCGGGGGCTACGAGCAGTACTTC; CDR3: CASSPAGGYEQYF
V: TRBV9; D: -; size: many; J: TRBJ1-2; DNA: TGTGCCAGTACAGGGCACTATGGCTACACCTTC; CDR3: CASTGHYGYTF
V: TRBV2; D: -; size: many; J: TRBJ1-5; DNA: TGTGCCAGCAGGAAGGAAGATCAGCCCCAGCATTTT; CDR3: CASRKEDQPQHF
V: TRBV19; D: -; size: many; J: TRBJ1-5; DNA: TGTGCCAGTAGTGGGGCAGCTCAGCCCCAGCATTTT; CDR3: CASSGAAQPQHF
V: TRBV2; D: -; size: -; J: TRBJ2-3; DNA: TGTGCCACCACAGGATTGGCAGATACGCAGTATTTT; CDR3: CATTGLADTQYF
V: TRBV11-2; D: -; size: -; J: TRBJ1-6; DNA: TGTGCCAGCAGTTCGTTCGCGGGGCGGAATTCACCCCTCCACTTT; CDR3: CASSSFAGRNSPLHF
V: TRBV19; D: -; size: few; J: TRBJ2-7; DNA: TGTGCCAGTAGTATGTGGGGGACGGGGGCCGCCTACGAGCAGTACTTC; CDR3: CASSMWGTGAAYEQYF